The TCR beta chain described here comes from a study of blood T cell repertoires in COVID-19. Across the whole study: Collection of acute and convalescent COVID-19 samples took place in the United States, Italy and Spain. T cells, B-cell-depleted T cells, or PBMCs provided the cDNA or gDNA that served as material.

In the original workflow: Nucleated cell counts were estimated from reference gene primer amplification. Here immunoSEQ multiplex PCR was the method, and the copy in TCRdb shows in-frame clones only, minus some. V and J calls plus clone size are reproduced from that table; the DNA served to infer D and trimming. Of some 200,000 clones listed, approximately 89% are singletons. The germline V gene has CDR1 SGHRS and CDR2 YFSETQ. This CDR3 is 18 amino acids long. With 4 bases clipped from V and 4 bases from J, the junction kept 14 bases outside the gene matches. The sequencing input was peripheral blood. This chain joins TRBV5-1 and TRBJ2-1, with 10 bases fitting TRBD2. The TCR was taken from a woman aged 60-75 years with acute or convalescent COVID-19. The CDR3 DNA is TGCGCCAGCAGCCCGCGGGGGCTAGCGGGAGCTCGGTACAATGAGCAGTTCTTC. Encoded protein: CASSPRGLAGARYNEQFF.